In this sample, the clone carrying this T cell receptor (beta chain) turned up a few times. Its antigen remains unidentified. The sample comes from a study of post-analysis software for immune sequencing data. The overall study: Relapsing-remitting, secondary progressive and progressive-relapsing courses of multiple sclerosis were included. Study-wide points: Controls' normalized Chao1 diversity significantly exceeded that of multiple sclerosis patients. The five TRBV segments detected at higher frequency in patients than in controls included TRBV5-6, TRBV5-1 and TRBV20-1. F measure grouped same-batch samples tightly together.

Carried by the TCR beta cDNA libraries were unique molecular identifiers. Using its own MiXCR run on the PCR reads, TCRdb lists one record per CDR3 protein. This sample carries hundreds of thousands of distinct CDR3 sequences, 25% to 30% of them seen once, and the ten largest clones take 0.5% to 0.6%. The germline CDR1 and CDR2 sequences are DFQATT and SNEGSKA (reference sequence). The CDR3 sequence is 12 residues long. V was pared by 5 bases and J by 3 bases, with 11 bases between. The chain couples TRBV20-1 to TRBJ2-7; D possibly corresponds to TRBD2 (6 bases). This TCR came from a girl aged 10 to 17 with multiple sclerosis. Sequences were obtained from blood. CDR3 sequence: CSAAGYNYEQYF. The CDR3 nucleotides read TGCAGTGCTGCGGGGTACAACTACGAGCAGTACTTC.